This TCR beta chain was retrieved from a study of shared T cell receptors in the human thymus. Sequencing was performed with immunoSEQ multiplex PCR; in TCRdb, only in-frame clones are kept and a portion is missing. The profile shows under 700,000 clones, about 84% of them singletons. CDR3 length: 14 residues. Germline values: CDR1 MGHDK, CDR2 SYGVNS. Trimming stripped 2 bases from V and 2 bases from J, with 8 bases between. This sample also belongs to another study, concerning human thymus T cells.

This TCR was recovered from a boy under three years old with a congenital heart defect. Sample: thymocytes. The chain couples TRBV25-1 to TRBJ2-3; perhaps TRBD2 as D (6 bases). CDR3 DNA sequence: TGTGCCAGCAGTGAACGGGAGCACACAGATACGCAGTATTTT. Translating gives CASSEREHTDTQYF.